The clone carrying this T cell receptor (beta chain) occurred once. The sample originates from a study of blood T cell repertoires in COVID-19. Study-wide background: Collection of acute and convalescent COVID-19 samples took place in the United States, Italy and Spain.

The assay was immunoSEQ multiplex PCR, and TCRdb's table has in-frame clones only and misses some. The sample has about 400,000 clones; around nine tenths are singletons. The clonotype originates from a woman in her twenties or thirties who had recovered from COVID-19. Material for sequencing was PBMCs or T cells enriched from blood (not recorded which).

The CDR3: CASGREAFEAFF. Written as DNA, the CDR3 is TGTGCCAGCGGGAGGGAGGCATTTGAAGCTTTCTTT. The rearrangement joins TRBV2 to TRBJ1-1; D not certain. From germline, CDR1 is SNHLY and CDR2 FYNNEI. V was trimmed by 8 bases and J by 7 bases, leaving 14 bases between them. CDR3 length: 12 amino acids.